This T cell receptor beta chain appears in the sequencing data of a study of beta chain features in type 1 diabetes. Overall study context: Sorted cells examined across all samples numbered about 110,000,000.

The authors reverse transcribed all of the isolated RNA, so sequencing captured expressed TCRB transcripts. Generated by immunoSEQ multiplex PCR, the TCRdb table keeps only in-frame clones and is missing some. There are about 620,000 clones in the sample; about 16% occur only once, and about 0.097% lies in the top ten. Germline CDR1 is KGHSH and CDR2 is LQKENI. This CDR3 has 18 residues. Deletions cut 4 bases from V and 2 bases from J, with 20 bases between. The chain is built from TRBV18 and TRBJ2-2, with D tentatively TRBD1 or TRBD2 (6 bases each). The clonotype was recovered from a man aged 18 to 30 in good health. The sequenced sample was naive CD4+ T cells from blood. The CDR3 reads CASSRNLMRDINTGELFF. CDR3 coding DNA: TGTGCCAGCTCACGAAACCTAATGCGGGACATAAACACCGGGGAGCTGTTTTTT.